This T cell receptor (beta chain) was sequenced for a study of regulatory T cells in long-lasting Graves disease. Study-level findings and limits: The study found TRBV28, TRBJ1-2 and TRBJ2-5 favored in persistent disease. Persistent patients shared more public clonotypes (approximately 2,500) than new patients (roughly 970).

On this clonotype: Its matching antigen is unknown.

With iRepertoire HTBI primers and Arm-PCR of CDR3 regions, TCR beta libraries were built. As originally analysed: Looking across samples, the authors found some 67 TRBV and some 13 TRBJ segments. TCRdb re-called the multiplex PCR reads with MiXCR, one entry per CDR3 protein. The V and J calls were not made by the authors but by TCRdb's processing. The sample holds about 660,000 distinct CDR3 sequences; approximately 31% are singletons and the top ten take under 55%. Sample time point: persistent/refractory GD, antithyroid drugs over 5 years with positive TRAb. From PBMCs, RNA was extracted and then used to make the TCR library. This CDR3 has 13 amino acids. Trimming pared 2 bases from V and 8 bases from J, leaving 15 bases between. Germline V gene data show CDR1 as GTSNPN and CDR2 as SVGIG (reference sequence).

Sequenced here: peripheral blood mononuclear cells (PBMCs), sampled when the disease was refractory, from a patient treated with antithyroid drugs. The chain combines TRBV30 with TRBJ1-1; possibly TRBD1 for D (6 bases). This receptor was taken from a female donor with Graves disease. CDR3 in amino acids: CAWSHSGGQEAFF. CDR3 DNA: TGTGCCTGGAGTCACTCTGGGGGGCAGGAAGCTTTCTTT.